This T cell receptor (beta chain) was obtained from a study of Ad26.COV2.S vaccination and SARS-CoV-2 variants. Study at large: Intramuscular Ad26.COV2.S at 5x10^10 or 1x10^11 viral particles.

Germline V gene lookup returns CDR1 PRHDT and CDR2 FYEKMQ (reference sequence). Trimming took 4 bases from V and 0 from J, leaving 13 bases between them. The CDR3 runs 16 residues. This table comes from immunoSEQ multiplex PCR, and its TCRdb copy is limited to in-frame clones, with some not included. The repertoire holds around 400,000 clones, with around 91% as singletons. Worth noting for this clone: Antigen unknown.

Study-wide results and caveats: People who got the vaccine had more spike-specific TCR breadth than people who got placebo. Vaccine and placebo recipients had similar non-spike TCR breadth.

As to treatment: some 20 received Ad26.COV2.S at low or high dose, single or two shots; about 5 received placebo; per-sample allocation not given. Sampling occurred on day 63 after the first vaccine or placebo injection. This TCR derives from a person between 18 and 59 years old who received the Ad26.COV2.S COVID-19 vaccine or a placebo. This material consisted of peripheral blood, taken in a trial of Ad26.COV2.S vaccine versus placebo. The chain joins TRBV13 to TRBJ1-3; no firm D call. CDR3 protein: CASSSLHWGSGNTIYF. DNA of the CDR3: TGTGCCAGCAGCTCACTTCATTGGGGCTCTGGAAACACCATATATTTT.